The present entry profiles one T cell receptor (beta chain) with its context. Its antigen is as yet unknown. V was pared by 2 bases and J by 1 base, with 8 bases between. The CDR3 length is 14 residues. The germline CDR1 and CDR2 sequences are SGHDN and FVKESK. This entry belongs to a study of T cell repertoires in cytomegalovirus infection. Study details: In public TCR beta signatures, there were indications of both CMV infection and matching HLA type. Study-wide results and caveats: In two of eight donors, the top clonotype was HLA-C-restricted CMV-specific. Summed frequency of shared TCR beta families picked out CMV carriers who also had the relevant HLA.

TCRdb re-called the reads through MiXCR, storing one row per CDR3 protein. The top ten hold roughly 8% of the sample, which has 630,000 or so distinct CDR3 sequences, more than 20% seen once. Sequencing was done on a sample of CD8+ T cells from PBMCs. The V call is TRBV14, the J call TRBJ1-1; the D gene is possibly TRBD1 (5 bases). This sequence was found in a human donor in good health (CMV status not recorded). Some clones in this sample may be carry-over from other donors' samples. CDR3: CASSQLDRNTEAFF. As DNA, the CDR3 is TGTGCCAGCAGCCAACTCGACAGGAACACTGAAGCTTTCTTT.